This section outlines one TCR beta chain sequence together with its context. Its antigen is as yet unknown. Orbital computed tomography, thyroid ultrasound, TRAb, serum thyroxine and clinical symptoms formed the basis of diagnosis. These data come from a study of Graves' ophthalmopathy and Graves' hyperthyroidism. Investigators amplified TCR beta CDR3 regions from RNA transcripts. RT-PCR was first run with HTBI primers, then multiplex PCR in a second round. TCRdb reprocessed the multiplex PCR reads via MiXCR and lists one record per CDR3 protein. The table has approximately 640,000 distinct CDR3 sequences, over 40% seen once; the top ten hold 2.5% to 3.5%. The V end was cut by 4 bases, the J end by 4 bases, with 11 bases between. Germline V lookup: CDR1 ENHRY, CDR2 SYGVKD. The CDR3 contains 13 residues. Study-level findings and limits: Most expanded clonotypes from thyroid (those above 0.001 frequency) were also found in blood.

Sequencing input: peripheral blood. The V call is TRBV10-3, the J call TRBJ2-7; possible D gene TRBD2, 6 bases. This clonotype was sampled from an adult man with Graves' ophthalmopathy. The DNA of the CDR3 is TGTGCCATCAGTGGGAGGGCCGGTTACGAGCAGTACTTC. It is translated as CAISGRAGYEQYF.